A single T cell receptor (beta chain) is shown here with its context. This sample was taken from a study of blood T cell repertoires in COVID-19. Study-wide background: COVID-19 samples, acute and convalescent, were from the United States, Italy and Spain. In each case, the material was cDNA or gDNA derived from T cells, B-cell-depleted T cells, or PBMCs.

J lost 2 bases, V lost 4 bases, and 5 bases had no gene match. The CDR3 sequence is 15 residues long. The V gene's germline CDR1 is LGHNT and CDR2 FRNRAP. Authors' analysis steps: Reference gene primer amplification in the assay estimated nucleated cell counts. Here immunoSEQ multiplex PCR was the method, and the copy in TCRdb shows in-frame clones only, minus some. V and J calls and clone size come straight from that table; D and trimming were deduced from the DNA. The sample shows 200,000 to 250,000 clones, about 85% of them seen only once. This receptor was taken from a woman aged 60-75 years who had recovered from COVID-19. The J gene is TRBJ2-3, the V gene TRBV12-5; 8 nucleotides line up with TRBD1. Sequencing used peripheral blood. The CDR3, as DNA: TGTGCTAGTGGTTCCGGGACAGGCCTCACAGATACGCAGTATTTT. Its translation: CASGSGTGLTDTQYF.